The 15 T cell receptor beta chains below all came from one sample that was sequenced in a study of cytomegalovirus exposure and HLA in healthy donors. The PCR contained 60 Vbeta and 13 Jbeta primers. Here immunoSEQ multiplex PCR was the method, and the copy in TCRdb shows in-frame clones only, minus some. The sample has 240,000 or so clones, 75% to 85% seen once. Material: PBMCs. The source is a woman aged 60-75 years in good health and CMV-seropositive.

In this sample, this clone turned up a few times. The V gene is TRBV6-5, the J gene TRBJ1-1; D possibly corresponds to TRBD1 (6 bases). Germline loops: CDR1 MNHEY, CDR2 SVGAGI. The CDR3 runs 14 residues. V was clipped by 4 bases and J by 0 bases, with 9 bases between them. The CDR3 loop is CASSWTDMNTEAFF. CDR3 DNA: TGTGCCAGCAGTTGGACAGATATGAACACTGAAGCTTTCTTT.

The chain has TRBV7-9 and TRBJ2-5; 8 bases are a match to TRBD2. V lost 5 bases, J lost 5 bases, and 10 bases stayed unmatched. The CDR3 sequence is 15 residues long. CDR1 is SEHNR and CDR2 is FQNEAQ in the germline V gene (reference sequence). In DNA form, the CDR3 reads TGTGCCAGCAGCCAAGCGGGGGCAGGTGGGGAGACCCAGTACTTC. Translating gives CASSQAGAGGETQYF.

This chain joins TRBV7-9 and TRBJ1-2; no firm D call. CDR3 length: 13 residues. Germline CDR1 SEHNR, CDR2 FQNEAQ (reference sequence). The V gene lost 7 bases and the J gene lost 4 bases, with 13 bases spanning the gap. The DNA for the CDR3 is TGTGCCAGCAACCTTGAGGGTCGCTATGGCTACACCTTC. It encodes CASNLEGRYGYTF. The full variable domain, completed using reference TRBV7-9 and TRBJ1-2, is DTGVSQNPRHKITKRGQNVTFRCDPISEHNRLYWYRQTLGQGPEFLTYFQNEAQLEKSRLLSDRFSAERPKGSFSTLEIQRTEQGDSAMYLCASNLEGRYGYTFGSGTRLTVV.

The chain couples TRBV19 to TRBJ2-7; TRBD1 aligns across 9 bases. CDR3 size: 15 residues. The V gene end was trimmed by 6 bases and the J gene end by 1 base; junction bases not matched to a gene: 7. Germline CDR1 LNHDA, CDR2 SQIVND (reference sequence). CDR3 coding DNA: TGTGCCAGTAGCCCTGGACAGGGGCCTTCCTACGAGCAGTACTTC. This encodes CASSPGQGPSYEQYF.

Written as DNA, the CDR3 is TGCAGCGTTTTTCAGGCTTCTGGGGCCAACGTCCTGACTTTC. Protein: CSVFQASGANVLTF. The chain links TRBV29-1 to TRBJ2-6; D gene unclear. This CDR3 is built from 14 residues. V lost 5 bases, J lost 1 base, and 9 bases lay in between. Per germline, CDR1 SQVTM and CDR2 ANQGSEA.

This clone appeared a single time. J is TRBJ2-1 and V is TRBV19, with D maybe TRBD2 (6 bases). V lost 7 bases, J lost 2 bases, and 12 bases lay in between. Looked up from germline, CDR1 is LNHDA and CDR2 is SQIVND (reference sequence). This CDR3 contains 14 residues. The CDR3 loop reads CASKDGSTYNEQFF. The CDR3 DNA sequence: TGTGCCAGTAAGGACGGGAGTACCTACAATGAGCAGTTCTTC.

The chain links TRBV7-3 to TRBJ2-1; 10 nucleotides align to TRBD2. Germline loops: CDR1 SGHTA, CDR2 FQGTGA. The ends lost 0 bases at V and 4 bases at J; junction bases unmatched: 6. The CDR3 spans 17 residues. The CDR3 spells CASSLTAGLAAYNEQFF. The CDR3, as DNA: TGTGCCAGCAGCTTAACAGCCGGACTAGCGGCTTACAATGAGCAGTTCTTC. The full variable domain, with the rest looked up from reference TRBV7-3 and TRBJ2-1, is GAGVSQTPSNKVTEKGKYVELRCDPISGHTALYWYRQSLGQGPEFLIYFQGTGAADDSGLPNDRFFAVRPEGSVSTLKIQRTERGDSAVYLCASSLTAGLAAYNEQFFGPGTRLTVL.

In this sample, this clone turned up a few times. The rearrangement links TRBV5-1 to TRBJ2-3; possible D gene TRBD1, 5 bases. Looked up from germline, CDR1 is SGHRS and CDR2 is YFSETQ. Trimming took 1 base from V and 1 from J, leaving 7 bases between them. The CDR3 has 14 amino acids. The CDR3 DNA is TGCGCCAGCAGCTTGACCAGGGGCACAGATACGCAGTATTTT. It yields the protein CASSLTRGTDTQYF.

The CDR3 DNA reads as TGTGCCAGCAGTTTATTCGACAGTATGCTTCCCACTGAAGCTTTCTTT. It codes for CASSLFDSMLPTEAFF. This chain connects TRBV28 to TRBJ1-1; the D gene is possibly TRBD1 (5 bases). The CDR3 has 16 amino acids. Trimming removed 1 base from V and 4 bases from J, with 16 bases in between. Germline V gene lookup returns CDR1 MDHEN and CDR2 SYDVKM.

The chain has TRBV14 and TRBJ2-5, with 9 bases identical to TRBD1. The germline V gene encodes CDR1 SGHDN and CDR2 FVKESK. The CDR3 consists of 20 residues. V shed 1 base, J shed 2 bases, and the junction held 17 bases outside the gene matches. This CDR3 reads CASSQGVGLWDRVKQETQYF. In nucleotides, the CDR3 is TGTGCCAGCAGCCAAGGCGTCGGGCTCTGGGACAGGGTAAAGCAAGAGACCCAGTACTTC. Based on the CDR3 plus reference TRBV14 and TRBJ2-5, the full variable domain is EAGVTQFPSHSVIEKGQTVTLRCDPISGHDNLYWYRRVMGKEIKFLLHFVKESKQDESGMPNNRFLAERTGGTYSTLKVQPAELEDSGVYFCASSQGVGLWDRVKQETQYFGPGTRLLVL.

The rearrangement uses TRBV30 and TRBJ2-7, with TRBD2 as a possible D gene (7 bases). Germline V gene data show CDR1 as GTSNPN and CDR2 as SVGIG (reference sequence). There are 14 residues in the CDR3. Deletions cut 0 bases from V and 2 bases from J, with 11 bases between. CDR3: CAWSVRGAPYEQYF. The CDR3 nucleotides read TGTGCCTGGAGTGTACGGGGGGCTCCCTACGAGCAGTACTTC.

The V and J genes are TRBV2 and TRBJ2-5; 7 bases are shared with TRBD1. Matching the DNA end better, TRBJ2-7 makes the J call doubtful. The CDR3 sequence is 14 residues long. The germline V gene has CDR1 SNHLY and CDR2 FYNNEI. CDR3 DNA: TGTGCCAGCTTCAATCCTCAGGGGGACCACGAGCAGTACTTC. Its protein product is CASFNPQGDHEQYF.

This chain connects TRBV25-1 to TRBJ2-7; 8 nucleotides agree with TRBD1. The germline CDR1 and CDR2 sequences are MGHDK and SYGVNS. The CDR3 is 18 amino acids. V lost 1 base and J lost 9; bases outside the gene matches: 20. CDR3 nucleotide sequence: TGTGCCAGCAGTGAATCTTCGTCGTATAGGACAGGGAAATGGAGGCAGTACTTC. It specifies CASSESSSYRTGKWRQYF.

The chain recombines TRBV7-6 with TRBJ2-7; D perhaps matches TRBD1 (6 bases). The germline V gene has CDR1 SGHVS and CDR2 FNYEAQ. V was pared by 1 base and J by 5 bases, with 9 bases between. The CDR3 is made up of 13 amino acids. The chain's CDR3 is CASSLVHRDEQYF. The CDR3 DNA reads TGTGCCAGCAGCTTAGTCCACAGGGACGAGCAGTACTTC.

The V and J genes are TRBV11-1 and TRBJ2-7; 7 bases are a match to TRBD1. Germline lookup yields CDR1 SGHAT and CDR2 FQDESV (reference sequence). With V trimmed by 5 bases and J by 6 bases, 7 bases remained unmatched. This CDR3 has 13 amino acids. CDR3 DNA sequence: TGTGCCAGCAGCCCACGGGACAGCCTCGAGCAGTACTTC. This encodes CASSPRDSLEQYF.